This TCR beta chain came from a study of cytomegalovirus exposure and HLA in healthy donors (dated by TCRdb to 2016 to 2017). With respect to the entire study: According to an earlier analysis of 450 to 650 of the donors, 150 million to 200 million T cells yielded roughly 110 million unique TCR beta sequences and approximately 300 Gb of sequence data. Typing coverage differed by locus: A, B, C, DRB1 and DQB1 were typed in about 620-630 donors, DQA1 in around 500, DPA1 in roughly 590, and DPB1 in 450 to 480. A few DR-DQ haplotypes were handled as single units for association and clustering because linkage in the cohort was strong. The study was designed to test whether signatures of past pathogen exposure could be identified by cataloging public T cell receptors. Among the roughly 400 genotyped donors, approximately 77% belonged to the genetic ancestry cluster associated with self-reported Caucasian donors. To study patterns of TCR occurrence, a later analysis re-analyzed previously published TCR beta repertoires from under 750 donors and added high-resolution HLA genotyping. Using immunosequencing, the study profiled T cell repertoires from fewer than 850 subjects and related those repertoires to cytomegalovirus serostatus. Across roughly 420 genotyped donors of the cohort, an average of about 200,000 unique TCR beta nucleotide sequences per donor were sequenced, and 15% to 20% of those sequences were non-productive. Besides the first cohort of approximately 710 subjects, a separate validation cohort made up of 95 to 150 different subjects was used. HLA typing included class I and class II loci at four-digit resolution. Donor age, sex, ethnicity and CMV serostatus were collected together with the repertoire data. To predict cytomegalovirus infection status, the study brought together high-throughput TCR immunosequencing, statistical association of individual TCRs with disease status, and machine learning. In the later analysis, no new phenotypic data were used to find candidate immune exposures; instead, reliance was placed on TCR beta sequences and their occurrence across donors. A later genetic analysis used genome-wide SNP genotypes for about 55% of the 666 donors, treating that subset as a discovery cohort. An early release that covered 640 HLA-typed donors contained 300 to 350 gigabases of sequencing data and roughly 84 million unique TCR sequences. To decide whether each TCR beta V gene segment behaved as functional or pseudogenic, an earlier analysis of some 580 of the donors relied on high-throughput TCR beta sequencing. Every discovery cohort repertoire had been produced on one sequencing platform. The research as a whole found: Correlated functional status among segregating V segments might be attributable to linkage disequilibrium, but an unknown experimental factor could not be ruled out. In vitro tests confirmed that three of the cytomegalovirus-associated TCR beta chains recognize cytomegalovirus antigens. A cluster of highly shared sequence variants was judged likely to represent a technical artifact of the sequencing pipeline. In a later analysis, some 18,000 TCR beta sequences were associated with specific HLA alleles at a false discovery rate of 0.05. The authors suggested that the approach could potentially be extended to other disease states and immunological phenotypes. In an earlier analysis of several hundred of the donors, most TCR beta V segments were observed in productive rearrangements about 90% or about 30% of the time, broadly matching IMGT annotations. In this cohort, only TCR beta chains were sequenced, and detectable features were limited by the absence of alpha or paired-chain data. A later genetic analysis associated a missense DCLRE1C variant with V-gene and J-gene trimming of TCR beta chains, and an independent cohort replicated the association. Because HLA typing was unavailable for some donors at each locus, only the typed subset was used in association tests. A further reported finding was that TCR beta sequences accurately predicted the HLA-A and HLA-B alleles for most subjects in the first cohort. About 17 rarely observed V segments, including chromosome 9 orphons, were excluded from the earlier analysis of several hundred of the donors because counts were too low. Most TCR sequences were seen in very few donors, while some public TCRs were found in many individuals. In the study, around 150 TCR beta chains were listed as associated with cytomegalovirus. The classifier was reported to diagnose cytomegalovirus status with high specificity and sensitivity in both the original cohort and the validation cohort. Assigning TCR associations to individual alleles was difficult when HLA alleles, especially DR and DQ, strongly co-occurred. CMV serostatus was the only immune exposure information available for the cohort. According to a later analysis, most CMV-associated TCR beta chains appeared to be HLA-restricted, and the HLA associations seemed to be driven largely by CMV exposure. Several of the top co-occurrence clusters appeared to be linked to parvovirus B19, influenza, CMV and Epstein-Barr virus, according to a later analysis. Because the 87-base-pair reads could not distinguish some IMGT-functional V segments, including TRBV6-2 and TRBV6-3, those segments were excluded. According to a later genetic analysis, donors in an Asian-associated ancestry cluster had fewer N-insertions in productive TCRs than the approximately 710-donor mean. Roughly uniform sequencing depth across donors was assumed in presence/absence analyses, although this assumption may not hold. In a later analysis, the rate of TCR association differed among HLA loci, with DRB1 alleles having the most associated TCRs and HLA-C alleles having the fewest. Compared with equally common non-associated chains, HLA-associated TCR beta chains in a later analysis were more clonally expanded and had lower generation probabilities.

As encoded in the germline V gene, CDR1 is SGHRS while CDR2 is YFSETQ. V lost 1 base and J lost 3 bases, and the count of bases not matched to a germline gene is 6. The CDR3 contains 15 residues, cysteine and phenylalanine counted. Only the CDR3 part of the read is kept: 45 bases, read in frame from the first base. Libraries were made using the immunoSEQ multiplex PCR assay. The multiplex PCR relied on a mix of 60 forward primers for TCR Vbeta segments and 13 reverse primers for TCR Jbeta segments. A multiplex PCR assay on genomic DNA amplified the CDR3 region of rearranged TCR beta genes. On the Illumina HiSeq System, the amplified TCR beta libraries were sequenced as 87-base-pair reads. In the authors' own workflow: A later analysis counted about 76 million unique TCR beta chains across the approximately 700 repertoires, and 10 million to 12 million of these chains were shared by at least two donors. Raw reads were error-corrected and collapsed into unique sequences with a nearest-neighbor algorithm that merged closely related sequences to remove PCR and sequencing errors. To assign V, D and J gene segments, CDR3 sequences were aligned to IMGT reference sequences. Each retained sequence needed at least a six-nucleotide match to both a V gene segment and a J gene segment. Rearrangements were called productive when the CDR3 lacked stop codons and stayed in frame with V and J; all others were non-productive. Following IMGT convention, CDR3 was defined as the stretch from the second conserved V-encoded cysteine up to the conserved J-encoded phenylalanine. The earlier analysis of around 640 of the donors excluded sequences that lacked an unambiguous match to a single V gene segment. In an earlier analysis of several hundred of the donors, a V segment was called functional when productive rearrangements were above 56.7%, and segregating when the standard deviation between donors exceeded 5%. A statistical classification framework was built to diagnose cytomegalovirus status from the catalog of TCR beta chain sequences. A later analysis assigned V and J genes by comparing TCR nucleotide sequences with IMGT/GENE-DB human TR gene sequences. A later analysis assigned CDR3 sequences and most-parsimonious VDJ recombination scenarios with the TCRdist pipeline. A later analysis defined each TCR beta chain by its CDR3 amino acid sequence plus V-gene family, and excluded reads lacking a unique V-gene family. As a way to deal with suspected cross-contamination and a sequencing artifact, a later analysis dropped nearly 600 nucleotide sequences that were highly shared and had low generation probability. In a later analysis, a clonal expansion index for each public chain was calculated from normalized within-repertoire ranks of inferred template counts. In a later analysis, generation probabilities were computed with a VDJ recombination model fitted to out-of-frame rearrangements, and the resulting probabilities were checked against IGoR. In a later analysis, TCR-TCR, TCR-HLA and TCR-CMV co-occurrence was scored with hypergeometric tests, and a repertoire-size bias correction was applied to TCR pairs. To estimate false discovery rates, a later analysis permuted the HLA or CMV assignments 20 times. A later analysis grouped co-occurring TCRs with DBSCAN, adding TCRdist sequence similarity when clustering within HLA-allele-positive subsets. Repertoires with fewer than 30,000 or more than 120,000 public chains were left out of co-occurrence clustering, as were a handful of repertoires with anomalous nucleotide sharing. TCRdb mirrors the immuneACCESS table, restricted to in-frame sequences. Some clones are absent from its copies; in checked studies, under half trace to an unresolved V gene, and the reason for the others is unknown. Clonal size and the V and J genes are those of that table, whereas D and trimming came from the DNA. The sample yields hundreds of thousands of clones; roughly 70% were counted once. The ten largest clones represent 2.6% of the sample.

This clone has only one observation. It lacks a known antigen. Base qualities are missing; no much larger clone stands one base away. In total, 600 or so healthy bone marrow donors made up the cohort. All cohort members were sampled while nominally healthy, although unrecorded immune exposures were likely present. The donor was CMV seropositive and belonged to the group of 250 to 350 seropositive cohort members. Every donor gave a peripheral blood sample, and the peripheral blood mononuclear cells from that sample were used for TCR beta sequencing. Genomic DNA was extracted from the blood cell samples with the Qiagen DNeasy Blood Extraction Kit.

In this chain, TRBV5-1 is recombined with TRBJ2-5; TRBD2 matches 7 bases in the middle. This receptor was identified in a man aged 40-50 years in good health and CMV-seropositive. The sequenced material came from PBMCs. The CDR3 region has the sequence CASSLYGLEEETQYF. The DNA sequence is TGCGCCAGCAGCTTGTACGGACTAGAGGAAGAGACCCAGTACTTC.